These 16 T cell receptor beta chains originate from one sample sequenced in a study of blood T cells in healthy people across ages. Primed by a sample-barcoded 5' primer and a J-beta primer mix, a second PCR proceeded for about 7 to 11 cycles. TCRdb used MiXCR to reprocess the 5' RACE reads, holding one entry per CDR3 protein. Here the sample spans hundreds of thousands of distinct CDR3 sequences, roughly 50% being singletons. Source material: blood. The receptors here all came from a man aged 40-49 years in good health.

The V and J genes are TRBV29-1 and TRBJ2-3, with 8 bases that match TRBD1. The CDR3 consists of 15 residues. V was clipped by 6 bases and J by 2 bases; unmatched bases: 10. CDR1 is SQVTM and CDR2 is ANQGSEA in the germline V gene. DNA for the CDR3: TGCAGCGTCACAATCACAGGGGGTGACACAGATACGCAGTATTTT. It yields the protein CSVTITGGDTDTQYF.

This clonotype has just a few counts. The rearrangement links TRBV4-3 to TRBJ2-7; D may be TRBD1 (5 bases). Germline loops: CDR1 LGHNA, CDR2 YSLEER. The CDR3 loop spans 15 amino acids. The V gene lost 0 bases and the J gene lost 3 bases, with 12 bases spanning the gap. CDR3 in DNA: TGCGCCAGCAGCCAAGATAGCAGGGTAAGCTACGAGCAGTACTTC. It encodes CASSQDSRVSYEQYF.

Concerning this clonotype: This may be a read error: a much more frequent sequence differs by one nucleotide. CDR3 in amino acids: CAGSPTSGHTQYF. The CDR3 coding sequence is TGTGCCGGCAGCCCGACTAGCGGACATACGCAGTATTTT. The rearrangement joins TRBV6-5 to TRBJ2-3; 9 bases match TRBD2. This CDR3 is built from 13 residues. Germline V gene sequence: CDR1 MNHEY, CDR2 SVGAGI.

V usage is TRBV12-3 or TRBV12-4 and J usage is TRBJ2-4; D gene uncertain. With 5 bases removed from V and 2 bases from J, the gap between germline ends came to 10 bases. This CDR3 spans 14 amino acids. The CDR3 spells CASSPPSTKNIQYF. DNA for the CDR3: TGTGCCAGCAGTCCCCCGTCTACCAAAAACATTCAGTACTTC.

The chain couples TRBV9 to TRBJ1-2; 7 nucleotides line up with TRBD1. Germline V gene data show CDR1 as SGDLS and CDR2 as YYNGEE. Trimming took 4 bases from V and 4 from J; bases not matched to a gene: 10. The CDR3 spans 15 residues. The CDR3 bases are TGTGCCAGCAGCCCCCGGGAAGGGGGCACCTATGGCTACACCTTC. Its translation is CASSPREGGTYGYTF.

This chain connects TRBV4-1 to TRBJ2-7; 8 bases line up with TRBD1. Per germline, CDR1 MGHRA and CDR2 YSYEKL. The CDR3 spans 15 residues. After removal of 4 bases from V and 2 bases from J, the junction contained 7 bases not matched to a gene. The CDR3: CASSPLPGQAYEQYF. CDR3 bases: TGCGCCAGCAGCCCACTACCGGGACAGGCCTACGAGCAGTACTTC.

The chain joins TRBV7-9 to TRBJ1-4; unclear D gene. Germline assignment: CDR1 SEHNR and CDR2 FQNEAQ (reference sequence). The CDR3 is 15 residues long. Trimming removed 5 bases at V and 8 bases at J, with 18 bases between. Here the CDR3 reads CASSPPGRIREKLFF. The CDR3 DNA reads TGTGCCAGCAGCCCCCCGGGCAGGATCAGGGAAAAACTGTTTTTT.

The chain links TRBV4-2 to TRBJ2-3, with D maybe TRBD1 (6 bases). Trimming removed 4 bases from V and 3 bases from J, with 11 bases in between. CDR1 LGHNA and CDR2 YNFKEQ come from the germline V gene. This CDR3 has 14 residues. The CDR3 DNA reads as TGTGCCAGCAGCCGGACAGACGGTACAGATACGCAGTATTTT. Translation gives CASSRTDGTDTQYF.

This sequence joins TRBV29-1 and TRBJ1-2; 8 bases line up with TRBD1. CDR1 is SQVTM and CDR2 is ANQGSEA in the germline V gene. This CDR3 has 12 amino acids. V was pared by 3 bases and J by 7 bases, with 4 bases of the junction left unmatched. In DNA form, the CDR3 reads TGCAGCGTTGACCCACAGGGGGTTGGCTACACCTTC. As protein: CSVDPQGVGYTF.

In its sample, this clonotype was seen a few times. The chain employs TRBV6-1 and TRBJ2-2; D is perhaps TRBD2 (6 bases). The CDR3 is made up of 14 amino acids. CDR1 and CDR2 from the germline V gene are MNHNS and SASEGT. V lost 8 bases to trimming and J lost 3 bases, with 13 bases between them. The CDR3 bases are TGTGCCAGCGAGGAGGGGCCGGACACCGGGGAGCTGTTTTTT. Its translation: CASEEGPDTGELFF.

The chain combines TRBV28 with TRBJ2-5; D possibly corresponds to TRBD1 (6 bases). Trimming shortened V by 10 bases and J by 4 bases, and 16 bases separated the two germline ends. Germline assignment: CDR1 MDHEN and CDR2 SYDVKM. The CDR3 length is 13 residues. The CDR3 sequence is CAITTGSSETQYF. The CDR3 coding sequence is TGTGCCATTACTACAGGGAGTTCAGAGACCCAGTACTTC.

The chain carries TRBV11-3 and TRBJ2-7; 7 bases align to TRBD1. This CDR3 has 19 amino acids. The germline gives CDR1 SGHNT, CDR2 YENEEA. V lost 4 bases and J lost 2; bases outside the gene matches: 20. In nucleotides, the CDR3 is TGTGCCAGCAGCTCAATGGGCGTAGGGACAGACAAAATCACCTACGAGCAGTACTTC. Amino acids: CASSSMGVGTDKITYEQYF.

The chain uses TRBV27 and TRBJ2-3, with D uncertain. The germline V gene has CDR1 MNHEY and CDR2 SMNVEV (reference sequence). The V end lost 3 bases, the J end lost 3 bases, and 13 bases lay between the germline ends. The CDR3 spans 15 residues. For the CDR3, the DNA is TGTGCCAGCAGTTTCGAAGGAGCGTCAACAGATACGCAGTATTTT. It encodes CASSFEGASTDTQYF.

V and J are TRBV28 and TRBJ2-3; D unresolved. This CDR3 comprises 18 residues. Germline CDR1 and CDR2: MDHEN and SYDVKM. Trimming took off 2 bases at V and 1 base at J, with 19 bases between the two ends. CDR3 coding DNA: TGTGCCAGCAGTTTACCGCGGATTGGGTATTCCGGCACAGATACGCAGTATTTT. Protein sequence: CASSLPRIGYSGTDTQYF.

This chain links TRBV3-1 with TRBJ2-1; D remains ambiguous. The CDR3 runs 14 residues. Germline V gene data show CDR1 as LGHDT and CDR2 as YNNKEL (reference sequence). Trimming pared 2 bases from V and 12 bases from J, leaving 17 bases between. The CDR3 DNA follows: TGTGCCAGCAGCCAATCTGGGTTGGGGTTGTGGCAGTTCTTC. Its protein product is CASSQSGLGLWQFF.

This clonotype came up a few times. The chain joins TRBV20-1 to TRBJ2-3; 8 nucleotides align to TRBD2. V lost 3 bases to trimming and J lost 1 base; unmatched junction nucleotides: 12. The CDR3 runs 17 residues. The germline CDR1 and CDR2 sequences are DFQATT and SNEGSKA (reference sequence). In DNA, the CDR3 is TGCAGTGCTAGTTTGCTAGCGGGCCCAGCGGGCACAGATACGCAGTATTTT. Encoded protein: CSASLLAGPAGTDTQYF.